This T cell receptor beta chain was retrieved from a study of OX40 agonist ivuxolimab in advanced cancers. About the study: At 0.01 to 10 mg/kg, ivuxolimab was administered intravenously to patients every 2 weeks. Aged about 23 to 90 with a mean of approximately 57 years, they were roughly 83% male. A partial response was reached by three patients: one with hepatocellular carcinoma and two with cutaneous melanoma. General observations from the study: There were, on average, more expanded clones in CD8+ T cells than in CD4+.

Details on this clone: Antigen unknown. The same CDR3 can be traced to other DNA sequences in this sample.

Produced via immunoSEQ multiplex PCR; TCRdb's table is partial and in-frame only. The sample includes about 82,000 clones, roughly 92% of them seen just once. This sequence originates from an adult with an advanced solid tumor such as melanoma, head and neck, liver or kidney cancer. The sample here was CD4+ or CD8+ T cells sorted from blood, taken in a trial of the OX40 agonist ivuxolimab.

As DNA, the CDR3 is TGTGCCAGCAGCTTATTATCCCGGAGAGCGGGACGCTCCTACAATGAGCAGTTCTTC. Protein: CASSLLSRRAGRSYNEQFF. The chain uses TRBV13 and TRBJ2-1; 7 bases match TRBD2. The CDR3 covers 19 residues. The germline V gene encodes CDR1 PRHDT and CDR2 FYEKMQ (reference sequence). The junction had 13 bases not matched to a gene; V was cut back by 2 bases and J by 0 bases.